Below are 8 T cell receptor beta chains sequenced from a single sample in a study of shared clonotypes between healthy human individuals. The repertoire was sequenced with immunoSEQ multiplex PCR; TCRdb's copy has only in-frame clones and lacks some. The table shows about 1 million clones, with 65% to 75% occurring only once. The sample taken for sequencing was memory CD4+ T cells sorted from blood. As to subset: CD45RA-negative fraction. These receptors all come from a man aged 18 to 30 in good health.

A single count supports this clone. One junction end disagrees with the germline gene, perhaps due to a read error. V usage is TRBV7-7 and J usage is TRBJ1-4, with a possible D match to TRBD1 (5 bases). The CDR3 is made up of 17 amino acids. Germline lookup yields CDR1 SSHAT and CDR2 FNYEAQ (reference sequence). CDR3 coding DNA: TGTGCTAGCAGTTCCCCGTTACCCGACAGAGAGAATGAAAAACTGTTTTTT. Translation: CASSSPLPDRENEKLFF.

This clone was seen many times. This chain joins TRBV28 and TRBJ1-1; D gene uncertain. The CDR3 is made up of 14 amino acids. The germline V and J ends were trimmed by 4 bases and 1 base, with 10 bases remaining between them. CDR1 is MDHEN, CDR2 SYDVKM, per germline. The CDR3 DNA is TGTGCCAGCAGTTCGGCCGGAGGGAACACTGAAGCTTTCTTT. Encoded protein: CASSSAGGNTEAFF.

The chain couples TRBV5-1 to TRBJ2-5; D gene unclear. Trimming took 5 bases from V and 5 from J, leaving 10 bases between them. The CDR3 has 12 residues. Germline assignment: CDR1 SGHRS and CDR2 YFSETQ. This CDR3 reads CASRGPWETQYF. The CDR3 coding sequence is TGCGCCAGCAGAGGACCTTGGGAGACCCAGTACTTC.

Worth noting for this clone: Germline is not matched at one junction end, which may reflect a read error. The chain has TRBV7-7 and TRBJ2-3, with a tentative D call TRBD2 (6 bases). The CDR3 length is 15 residues. CDR1 is SSHAT and CDR2 is FNYEAQ in the germline V gene (reference sequence). DNA for the CDR3: TGTGCTAGCAGCCCAGGACTAACTTCCACAGATACGCAGTATTTT. It is translated as CASSPGLTSTDTQYF.

The chain joins TRBV7-2 to TRBJ1-1, with D hard to call. The germline V gene encodes CDR1 SGHTA and CDR2 FQGNSA. The CDR3 is made up of 15 amino acids. V was clipped by 0 bases and J by 2 bases, with 10 bases between them. The CDR3 DNA reads as TGTGCCAGCAGCTTAGCGCAACTCGGTAACACTGAAGCTTTCTTT. It translates to CASSLAQLGNTEAFF.

This clone was counted between two and nine times. This chain links TRBV27 with TRBJ1-4; 7 bases match TRBD1. The CDR3 length is 14 residues. Germline V gene data show CDR1 as MNHEY and CDR2 as SMNVEV (reference sequence). With V trimmed by 6 bases and J by 10 bases, 11 bases remained unmatched. CDR3 DNA: TGTGCCAGCAGCGAACAGGGGCTGGTGGGAAAACTGTTTTTT. Translated, it gives CASSEQGLVGKLFF.

The genes are TRBV6-6 and TRBJ2-2; TRBD1 might be the D (5 bases). V was shortened by 1 base and J by 8 bases, with 17 bases between the two germline ends. The CDR3 is 16 residues long. CDR1 and CDR2 from the germline V gene are MNHNY and SVGAGI (reference sequence). The CDR3 sequence is CASSYFRLGPPGELFF. The CDR3 region has the DNA TGTGCCAGCAGTTACTTTCGTCTGGGGCCTCCGGGGGAGCTGTTTTTT.

V gene TRBV13 combines with J gene TRBJ2-6, with TRBD1 matching 9 bases. Losses at the gene ends were 4 bases for V and 3 bases for J; bases not matched to a gene: 10. CDR3 length: 18 amino acids. Germline-derived CDR1 and CDR2 are PRHDT and FYEKMQ (reference sequence). In DNA form, the CDR3 reads TGTGCCAGCAGCTCGTTTCCCGGGACAGGGATTGGGGCCAACGTCCTGACTTTC. Residues: CASSSFPGTGIGANVLTF.